This T cell receptor beta chain derives from a study of blood T cells in healthy people across ages. Findings and caveats of the study: Donor CMV status was unknown, possibly confounding expanded clonotype changes.

Alongside a J-beta primer mix, a sample-barcoded 5' primer served in a second PCR lasting roughly 6 to 11 cycles. Unique molecular identifiers of 12 random nucleotides labeled each cDNA. TCRdb re-called the 5' RACE reads with MiXCR, one entry per CDR3 protein. This sample carries 730,000 or so distinct CDR3 sequences, roughly 41% of them seen once, and the ten largest clones take around 20%. Comment on this clonotype: Its antigen is not known. A much larger clone differs by one base, so this may be a read error.

In terms of origin and age, donors were healthy Caucasian individuals from Russia aged about 6 to 90. Extraction of total RNA produced a minimum of 5 micrograms from each sample. The sample consisted of blood. The sequence was collected from a woman aged 55-69 years in good health.

The CDR3 bases are TGTGCCAGCAGCTCGGAGTCCTACAATGAGCAGTACTTC. Protein: CASSSESYNEQYF. V and J are TRBV9 and TRBJ2-7; D not resolved. The CDR3 runs 13 residues. The V gene lost 4 bases and the J gene lost 7 bases, with 15 bases spanning the gap. The V gene's germline CDR1 is SGDLS and CDR2 YYNGEE.